This T cell receptor beta chain was sequenced in a study of CD8+ T cells in alopecia areata. At the level of the study: Percent of scalp involved defined treated patients' severity scores.

Treatment of the sample: oral pan-JAK inhibitor, 5-10 mg twice daily. V lost 1 base to trimming and J lost 2 bases, with 11 bases between them. Germline V gives CDR1 LNHDA, CDR2 SQIVND (reference sequence). The CDR3 consists of 15 residues. Following RNA extraction, reverse transcription yielded cDNA that acted as the sequencing template. Profiling relied on immunoSEQ multiplex PCR, and the TCRdb table lists in-frame clones only, not all of them. The sample shows approximately 150,000 clones, around 59% of them seen only once. This clonotype originated in a human donor with alopecia areata. The V gene is TRBV19, the J gene TRBJ2-5; D might be TRBD1 (6 bases). Material: CD4+ T cells sorted from blood, obtained at week 24, from a patient treated with tofacitinib. The CDR3 nucleotides are TGTGCCAGTAGTATAGCCGGGACACGACAAGAGACCCAGTACTTC. Its translation: CASSIAGTRQETQYF.